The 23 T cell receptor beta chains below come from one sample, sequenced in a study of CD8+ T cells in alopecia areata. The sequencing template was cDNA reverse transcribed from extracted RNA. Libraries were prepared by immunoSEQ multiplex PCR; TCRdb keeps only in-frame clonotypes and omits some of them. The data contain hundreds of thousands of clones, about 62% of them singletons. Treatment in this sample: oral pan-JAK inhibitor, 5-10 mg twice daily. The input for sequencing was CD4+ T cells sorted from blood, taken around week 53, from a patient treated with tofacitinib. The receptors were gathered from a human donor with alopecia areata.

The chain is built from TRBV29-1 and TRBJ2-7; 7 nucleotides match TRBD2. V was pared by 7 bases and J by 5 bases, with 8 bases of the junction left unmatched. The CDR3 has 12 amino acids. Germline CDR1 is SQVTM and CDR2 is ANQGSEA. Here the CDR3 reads CSAGGGNHEQYF. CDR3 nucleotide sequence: TGCAGCGCCGGGGGAGGGAACCACGAGCAGTACTTC.

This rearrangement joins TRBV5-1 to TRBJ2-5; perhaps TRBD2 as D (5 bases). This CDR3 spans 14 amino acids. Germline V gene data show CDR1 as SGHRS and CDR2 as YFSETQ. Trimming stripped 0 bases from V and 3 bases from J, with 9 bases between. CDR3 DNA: TGCGCCAGCAGCTTGGGACTACCAAAAGAGACCCAGTACTTC. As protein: CASSLGLPKETQYF.

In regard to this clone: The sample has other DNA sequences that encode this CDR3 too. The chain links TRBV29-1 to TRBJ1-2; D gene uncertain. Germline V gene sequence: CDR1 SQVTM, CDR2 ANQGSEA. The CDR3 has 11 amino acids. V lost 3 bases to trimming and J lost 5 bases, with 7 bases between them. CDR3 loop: CSVETGYGYTF. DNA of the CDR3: TGCAGCGTTGAGACGGGGTATGGCTACACCTTC.

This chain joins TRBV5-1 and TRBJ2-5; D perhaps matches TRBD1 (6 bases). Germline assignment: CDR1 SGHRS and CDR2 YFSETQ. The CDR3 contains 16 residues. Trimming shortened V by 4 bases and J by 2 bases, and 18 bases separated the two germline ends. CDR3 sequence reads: CASSHSRDTPQETQYF. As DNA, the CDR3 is TGCGCCAGCAGCCACTCCCGGGACACTCCACAAGAGACCCAGTACTTC.

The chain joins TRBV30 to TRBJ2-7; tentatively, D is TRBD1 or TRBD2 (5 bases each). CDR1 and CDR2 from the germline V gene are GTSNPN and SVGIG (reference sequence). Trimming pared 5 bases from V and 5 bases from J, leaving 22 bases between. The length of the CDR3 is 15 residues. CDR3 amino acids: CAWRAEWGTQDEQYF. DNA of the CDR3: TGTGCCTGGCGGGCCGAATGGGGGACGCAGGACGAGCAGTACTTC.

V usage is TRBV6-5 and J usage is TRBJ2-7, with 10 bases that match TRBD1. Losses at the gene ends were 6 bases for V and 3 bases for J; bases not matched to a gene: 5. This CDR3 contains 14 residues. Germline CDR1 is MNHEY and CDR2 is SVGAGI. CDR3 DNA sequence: TGTGCCAGCAGCCCCGGGACAGGGGTCTACGAGCAGTACTTC. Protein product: CASSPGTGVYEQYF.

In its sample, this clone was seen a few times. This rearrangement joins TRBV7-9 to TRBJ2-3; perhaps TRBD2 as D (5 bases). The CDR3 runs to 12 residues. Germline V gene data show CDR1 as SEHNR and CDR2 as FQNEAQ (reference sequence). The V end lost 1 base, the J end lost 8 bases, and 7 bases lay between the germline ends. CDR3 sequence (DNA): TGTGCCAGCAGCTTAGTAGGAGGTACGCAGTATTTT. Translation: CASSLVGGTQYF.

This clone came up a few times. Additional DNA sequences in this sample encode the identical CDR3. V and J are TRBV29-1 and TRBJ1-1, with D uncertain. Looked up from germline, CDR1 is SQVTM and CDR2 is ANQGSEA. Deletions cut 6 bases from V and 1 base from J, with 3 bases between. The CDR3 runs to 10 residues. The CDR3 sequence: CSVGNTEAFF. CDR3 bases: TGCAGCGTAGGGAACACTGAAGCTTTCTTT. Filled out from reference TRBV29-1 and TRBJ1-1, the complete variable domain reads SAVISQKPSRDICQRGTSLTIQCQVDSQVTMMFWYRQQPGQSLTLIATANQGSEATYESGFVIDKFPISRPNLTFSTLTVSNMSPEDSSIYLCSVGNTEAFFGQGTRLTVV.

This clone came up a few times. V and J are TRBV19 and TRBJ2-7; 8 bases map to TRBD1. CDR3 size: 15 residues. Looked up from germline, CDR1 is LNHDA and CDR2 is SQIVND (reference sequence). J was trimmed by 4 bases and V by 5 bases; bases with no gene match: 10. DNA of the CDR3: TGTGCCAGTAGTGAATCGGAGACAGGGGTTTACGAGCAGTACTTC. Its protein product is CASSESETGVYEQYF.

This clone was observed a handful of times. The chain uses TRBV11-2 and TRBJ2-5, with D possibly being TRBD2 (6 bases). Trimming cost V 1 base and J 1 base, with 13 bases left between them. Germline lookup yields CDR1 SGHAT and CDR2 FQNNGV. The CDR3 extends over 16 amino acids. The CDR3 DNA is TGTGCCAGCAGCTTAGGTGGAGCGGGTACCCAAGAGACCCAGTACTTC. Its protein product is CASSLGGAGTQETQYF.

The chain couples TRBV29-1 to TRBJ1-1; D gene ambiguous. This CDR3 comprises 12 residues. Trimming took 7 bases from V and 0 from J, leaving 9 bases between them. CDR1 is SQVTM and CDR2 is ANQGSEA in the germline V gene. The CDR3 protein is CSGQDLNTEAFF. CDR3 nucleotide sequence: TGCAGCGGCCAAGACCTGAACACTGAAGCTTTCTTT.

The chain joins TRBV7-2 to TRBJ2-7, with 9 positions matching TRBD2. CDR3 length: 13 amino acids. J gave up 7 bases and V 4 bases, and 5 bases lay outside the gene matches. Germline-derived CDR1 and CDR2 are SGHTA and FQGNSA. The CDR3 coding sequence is TGTGCCAGCAGCTGGGGGACTAGCACTGAGCAGTACTTC. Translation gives CASSWGTSTEQYF. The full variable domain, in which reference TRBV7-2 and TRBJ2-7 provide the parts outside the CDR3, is GAGVSQSPSNKVTEKGKDVELRCDPISGHTALYWYRQSLGQGLEFLIYFQGNSAPDKSGLPSDRFSAERTGGSVSTLTIQRTQQEDSAVYLCASSWGTSTEQYFGPGTRLTVT.

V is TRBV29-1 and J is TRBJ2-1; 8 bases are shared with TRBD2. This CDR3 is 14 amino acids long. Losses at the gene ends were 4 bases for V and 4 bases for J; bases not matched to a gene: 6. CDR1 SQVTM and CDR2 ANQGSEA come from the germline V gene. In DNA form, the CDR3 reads TGCAGCGTTGCGGTAGCGGGGAGGTACAATGAGCAGTTCTTC. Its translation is CSVAVAGRYNEQFF.

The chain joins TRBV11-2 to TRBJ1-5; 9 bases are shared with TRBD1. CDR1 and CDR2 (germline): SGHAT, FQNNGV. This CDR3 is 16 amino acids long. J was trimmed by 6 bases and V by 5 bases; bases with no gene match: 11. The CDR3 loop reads CASSPGTGRGSQPQHF. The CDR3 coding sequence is TGTGCCAGCAGCCCCGGGACAGGGAGAGGTAGTCAGCCCCAGCATTTT.

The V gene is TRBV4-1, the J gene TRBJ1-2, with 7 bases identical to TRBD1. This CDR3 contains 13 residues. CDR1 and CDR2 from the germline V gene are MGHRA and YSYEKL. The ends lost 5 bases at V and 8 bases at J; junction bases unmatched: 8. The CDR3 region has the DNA TGCGCCAGCAGCTTGACAGGGTGGGAAGGCTACACCTTC. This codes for CASSLTGWEGYTF.

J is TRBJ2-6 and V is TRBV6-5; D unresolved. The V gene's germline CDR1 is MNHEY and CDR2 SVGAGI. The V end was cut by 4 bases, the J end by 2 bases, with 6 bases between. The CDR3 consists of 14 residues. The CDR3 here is CASSLSAGANVLTF. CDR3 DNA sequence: TGTGCCAGCAGTTTGTCAGCTGGGGCCAACGTCCTGACTTTC.

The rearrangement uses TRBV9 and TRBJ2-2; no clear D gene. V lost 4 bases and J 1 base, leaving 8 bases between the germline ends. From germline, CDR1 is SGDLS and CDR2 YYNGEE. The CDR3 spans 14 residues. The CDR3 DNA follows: TGTGCCAGCAGCCCCCGTCTGAACACCGGGGAGCTGTTTTTT. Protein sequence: CASSPRLNTGELFF.

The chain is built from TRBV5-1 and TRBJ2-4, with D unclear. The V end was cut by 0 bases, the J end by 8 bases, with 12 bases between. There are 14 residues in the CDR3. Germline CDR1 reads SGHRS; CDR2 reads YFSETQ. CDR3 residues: CASSLGILGDIQYF. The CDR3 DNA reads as TGCGCCAGCAGCTTGGGCATCCTTGGGGACATTCAGTACTTC.

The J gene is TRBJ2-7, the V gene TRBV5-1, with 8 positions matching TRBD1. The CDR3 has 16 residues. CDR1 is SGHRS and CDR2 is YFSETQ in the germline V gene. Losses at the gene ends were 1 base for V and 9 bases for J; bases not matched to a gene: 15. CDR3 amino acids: CASSLSAAGGPSVQYF. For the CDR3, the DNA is TGCGCCAGCAGCTTGAGTGCGGCAGGGGGCCCCTCGGTGCAGTACTTC. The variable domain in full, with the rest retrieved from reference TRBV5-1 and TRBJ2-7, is KAGVTQTPRYLIKTRGQQVTLSCSPISGHRSVSWYQQTPGQGLQFLFEYFSETQRNKGNFPGRFSGRQFSNSRSEMNVSTLELGDSALYLCASSLSAAGGPSVQYFGPGTRLTVT.

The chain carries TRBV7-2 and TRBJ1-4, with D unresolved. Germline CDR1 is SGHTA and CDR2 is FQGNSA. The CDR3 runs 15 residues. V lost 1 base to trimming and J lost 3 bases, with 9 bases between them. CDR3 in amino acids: CASSLDRGSNEKLFF. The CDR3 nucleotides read TGTGCCAGCAGCTTAGATCGGGGTTCTAATGAAAAACTGTTTTTT.

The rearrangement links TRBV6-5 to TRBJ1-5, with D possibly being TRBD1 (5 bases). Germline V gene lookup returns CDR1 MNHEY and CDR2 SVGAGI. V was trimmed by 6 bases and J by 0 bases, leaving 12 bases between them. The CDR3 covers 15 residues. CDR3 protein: CASSRQFNSNQPQHF. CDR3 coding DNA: TGTGCCAGCAGCAGACAGTTTAATAGCAATCAGCCCCAGCATTTT.

In DNA form, the CDR3 reads TGTGCCACCAGCAGTAGACAGCAAGAGACCCAGTACTTC. Protein product: CATSSRQQETQYF. J is TRBJ2-5 and V is TRBV15; tentatively, D is TRBD1 (5 bases). CDR1 and CDR2 from the germline V gene are LNHNV and YYDKDF (reference sequence). V dropped 3 bases and J dropped 2 bases, with 7 bases sitting between them. The CDR3 is made up of 13 amino acids.

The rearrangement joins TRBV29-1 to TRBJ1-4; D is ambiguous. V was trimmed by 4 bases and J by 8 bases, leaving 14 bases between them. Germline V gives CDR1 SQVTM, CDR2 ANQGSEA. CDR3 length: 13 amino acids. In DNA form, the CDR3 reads TGCAGCGTTGTTTCCCCCCCGGGGGAAAAACTGTTTTTT. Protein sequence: CSVVSPPGEKLFF.